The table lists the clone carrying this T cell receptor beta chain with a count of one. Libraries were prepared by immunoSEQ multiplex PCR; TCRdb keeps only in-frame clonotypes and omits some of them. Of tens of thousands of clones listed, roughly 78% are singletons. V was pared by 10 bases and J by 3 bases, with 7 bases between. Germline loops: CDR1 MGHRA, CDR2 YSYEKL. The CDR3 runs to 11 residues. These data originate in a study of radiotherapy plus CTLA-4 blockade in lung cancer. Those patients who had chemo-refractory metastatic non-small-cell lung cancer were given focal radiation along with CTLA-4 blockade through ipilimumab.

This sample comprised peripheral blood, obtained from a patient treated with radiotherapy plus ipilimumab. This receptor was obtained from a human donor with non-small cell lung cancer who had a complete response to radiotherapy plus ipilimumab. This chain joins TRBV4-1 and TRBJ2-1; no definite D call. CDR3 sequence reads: CATQYYNEQFF. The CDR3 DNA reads TGCGCCACCCAGTACTACAATGAGCAGTTCTTC.